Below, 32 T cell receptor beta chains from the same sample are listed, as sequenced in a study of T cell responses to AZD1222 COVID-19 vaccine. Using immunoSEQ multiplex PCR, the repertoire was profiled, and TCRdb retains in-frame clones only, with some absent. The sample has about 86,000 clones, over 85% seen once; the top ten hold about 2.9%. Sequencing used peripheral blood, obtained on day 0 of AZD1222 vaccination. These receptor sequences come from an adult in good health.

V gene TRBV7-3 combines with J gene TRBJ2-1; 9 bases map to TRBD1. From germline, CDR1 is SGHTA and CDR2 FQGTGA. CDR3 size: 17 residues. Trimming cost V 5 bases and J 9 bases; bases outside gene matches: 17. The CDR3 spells CASSPQTAGTGKSEQFF. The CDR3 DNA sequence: TGTGCCAGCAGCCCTCAGACGGCCGGGACAGGGAAGTCTGAGCAGTTCTTC. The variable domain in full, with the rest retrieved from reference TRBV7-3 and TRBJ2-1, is GAGVSQTPSNKVTEKGKYVELRCDPISGHTALYWYRQSLGQGPEFLIYFQGTGAADDSGLPNDRFFAVRPEGSVSTLKIQRTERGDSAVYLCASSPQTAGTGKSEQFFGPGTRLTVL.

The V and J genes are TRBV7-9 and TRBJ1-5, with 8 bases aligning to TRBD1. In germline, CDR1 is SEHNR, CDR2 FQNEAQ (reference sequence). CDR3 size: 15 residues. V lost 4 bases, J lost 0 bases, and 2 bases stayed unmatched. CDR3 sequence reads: CASSSTGDSNQPQHF. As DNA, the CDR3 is TGTGCCAGCAGCTCGACAGGGGATAGCAATCAGCCCCAGCATTTT.

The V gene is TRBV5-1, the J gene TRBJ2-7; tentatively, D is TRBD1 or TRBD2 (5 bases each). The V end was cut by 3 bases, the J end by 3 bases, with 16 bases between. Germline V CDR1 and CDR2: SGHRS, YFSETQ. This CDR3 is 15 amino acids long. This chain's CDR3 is CASSSNTGRLYEQYF. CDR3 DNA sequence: TGCGCCAGCAGCTCAAATACGGGACGGCTCTACGAGCAGTACTTC.

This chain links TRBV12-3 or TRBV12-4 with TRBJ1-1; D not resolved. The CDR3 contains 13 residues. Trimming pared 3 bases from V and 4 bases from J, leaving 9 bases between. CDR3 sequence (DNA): TGTGCCAGCAGTTTTCGAGGCGGCACTGAAGCTTTCTTT. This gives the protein CASSFRGGTEAFF.

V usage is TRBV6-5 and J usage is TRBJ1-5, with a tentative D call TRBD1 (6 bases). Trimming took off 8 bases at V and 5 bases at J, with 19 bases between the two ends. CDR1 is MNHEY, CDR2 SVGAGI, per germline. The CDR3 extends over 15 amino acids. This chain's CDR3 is CASGLLGPGDQPQHF. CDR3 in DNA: TGTGCCAGCGGACTATTGGGGCCAGGGGATCAGCCCCAGCATTTT.

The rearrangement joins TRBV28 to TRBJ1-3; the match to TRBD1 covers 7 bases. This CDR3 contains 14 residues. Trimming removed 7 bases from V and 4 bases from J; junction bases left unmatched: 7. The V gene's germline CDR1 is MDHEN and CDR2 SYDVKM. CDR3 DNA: TGTGCCAGCATTAACAGGGGTTCCGGAAACACCATATATTTT. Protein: CASINRGSGNTIYF.

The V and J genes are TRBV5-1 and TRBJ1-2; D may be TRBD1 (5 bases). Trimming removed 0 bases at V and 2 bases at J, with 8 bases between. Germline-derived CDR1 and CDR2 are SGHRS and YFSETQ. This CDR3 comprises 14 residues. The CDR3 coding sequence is TGCGCCAGCAGCTTGGATGAGGGGAACTATGGCTACACCTTC. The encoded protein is CASSLDEGNYGYTF.

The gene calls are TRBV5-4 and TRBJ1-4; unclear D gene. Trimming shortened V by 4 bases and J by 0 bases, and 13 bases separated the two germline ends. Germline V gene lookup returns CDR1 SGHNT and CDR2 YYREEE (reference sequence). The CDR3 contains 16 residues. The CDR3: CASSARSGATNEKLFF. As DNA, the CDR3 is TGTGCCAGCAGCGCGCGGTCGGGAGCAACTAATGAAAAACTGTTTTTT.

CDR3 amino acids: CATSDRGLSYTF. As DNA, the CDR3 is TGTGCCACCAGTGACAGGGGGCTCAGCTACACCTTC. The rearrangement uses TRBV15 and TRBJ1-2; 10 positions match TRBD1. V lost 6 bases to trimming and J lost 9 bases; unmatched junction nucleotides: 4. Germline lookup yields CDR1 LNHNV and CDR2 YYDKDF (reference sequence). There are 12 residues in the CDR3.

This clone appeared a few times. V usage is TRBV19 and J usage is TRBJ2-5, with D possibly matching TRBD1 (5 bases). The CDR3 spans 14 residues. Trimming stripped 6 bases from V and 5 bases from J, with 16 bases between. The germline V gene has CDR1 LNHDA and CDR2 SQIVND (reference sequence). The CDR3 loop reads CASRPTGVGETQYF. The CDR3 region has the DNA TGTGCCAGTAGGCCTACAGGAGTCGGGGAGACCCAGTACTTC.

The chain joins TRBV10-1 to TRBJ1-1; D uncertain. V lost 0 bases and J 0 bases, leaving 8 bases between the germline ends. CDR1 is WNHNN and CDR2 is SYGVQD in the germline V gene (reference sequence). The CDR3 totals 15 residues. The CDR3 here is CASSESVSMNTEAFF. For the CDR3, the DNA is TGCGCCAGCAGTGAGTCGGTCAGTATGAACACTGAAGCTTTCTTT.

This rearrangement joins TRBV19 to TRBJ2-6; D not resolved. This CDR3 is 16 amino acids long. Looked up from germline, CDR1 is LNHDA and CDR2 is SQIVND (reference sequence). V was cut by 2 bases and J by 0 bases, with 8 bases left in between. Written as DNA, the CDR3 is TGTGCCAGTAGTATAAAAAGGTCCTCTGGGGCCAACGTCCTGACTTTC. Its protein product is CASSIKRSSGANVLTF. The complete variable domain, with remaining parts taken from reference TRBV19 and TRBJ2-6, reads DGGITQSPKYLFRKEGQNVTLSCEQNLNHDAMYWYRQDPGQGLRLIYYSQIVNDFQKGDIAEGYSVSREKKESFPLTVTSAQKNPTAFYLCASSIKRSSGANVLTFGAGSRLTVL.

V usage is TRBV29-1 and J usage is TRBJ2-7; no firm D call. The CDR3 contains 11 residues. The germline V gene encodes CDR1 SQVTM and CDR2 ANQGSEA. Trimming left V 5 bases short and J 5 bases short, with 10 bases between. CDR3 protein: CSVMVSHEQYF. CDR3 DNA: TGCAGCGTTATGGTCAGCCACGAGCAGTACTTC.

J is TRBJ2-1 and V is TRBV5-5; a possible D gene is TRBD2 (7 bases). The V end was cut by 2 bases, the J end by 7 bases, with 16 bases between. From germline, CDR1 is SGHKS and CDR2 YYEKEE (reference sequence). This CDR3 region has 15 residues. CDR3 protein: CASSFGGGLGNEQFF. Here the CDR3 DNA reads TGTGCCAGCAGCTTTGGCGGGGGCCTCGGAAATGAGCAGTTCTTC.

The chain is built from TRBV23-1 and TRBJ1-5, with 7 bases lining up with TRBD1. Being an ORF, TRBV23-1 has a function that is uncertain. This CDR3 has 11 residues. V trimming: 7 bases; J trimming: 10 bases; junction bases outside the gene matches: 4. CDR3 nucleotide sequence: TGCGCCAGCATCAGACAGGGCCCCCAGCATTTT. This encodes CASIRQGPQHF.

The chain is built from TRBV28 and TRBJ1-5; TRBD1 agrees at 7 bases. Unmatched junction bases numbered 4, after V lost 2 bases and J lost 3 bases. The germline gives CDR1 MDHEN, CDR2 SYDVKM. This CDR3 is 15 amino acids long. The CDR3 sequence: CASSLGQGVNQPQHF. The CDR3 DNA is TGTGCCAGCAGTTTAGGGCAGGGGGTCAATCAGCCCCAGCATTTT.

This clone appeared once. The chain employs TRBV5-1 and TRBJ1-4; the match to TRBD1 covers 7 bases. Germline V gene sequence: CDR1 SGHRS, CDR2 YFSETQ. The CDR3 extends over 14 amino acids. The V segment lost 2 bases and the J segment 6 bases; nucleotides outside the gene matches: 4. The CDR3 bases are TGCGCCAGCAGCTTCGGGGACAGAGATGAAAAACTGTTTTTT. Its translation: CASSFGDRDEKLFF. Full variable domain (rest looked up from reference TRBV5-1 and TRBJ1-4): KAGVTQTPRYLIKTRGQQVTLSCSPISGHRSVSWYQQTPGQGLQFLFEYFSETQRNKGNFPGRFSGRQFSNSRSEMNVSTLELGDSALYLCASSFGDRDEKLFFGSGTQLSVL.

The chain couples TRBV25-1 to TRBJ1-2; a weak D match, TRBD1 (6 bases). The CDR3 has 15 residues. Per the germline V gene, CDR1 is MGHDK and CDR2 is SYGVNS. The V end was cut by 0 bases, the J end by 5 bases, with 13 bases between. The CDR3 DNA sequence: TGTGCCAGCAGTGAATATGCAGGGGCTTTATATGGCTACACCTTC. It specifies CASSEYAGALYGYTF.

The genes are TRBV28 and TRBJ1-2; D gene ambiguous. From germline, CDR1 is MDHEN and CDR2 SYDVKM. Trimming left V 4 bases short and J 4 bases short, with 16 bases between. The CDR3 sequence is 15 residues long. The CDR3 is CASSSPAGASYGYTF. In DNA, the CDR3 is TGTGCCAGCAGTTCCCCGGCCGGAGCAAGCTATGGCTACACCTTC.

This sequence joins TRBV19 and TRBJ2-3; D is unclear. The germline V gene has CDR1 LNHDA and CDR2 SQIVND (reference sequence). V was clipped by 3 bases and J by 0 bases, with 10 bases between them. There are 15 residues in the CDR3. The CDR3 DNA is TGTGCCAGTAGTATGGCGCGCTTGAGCACAGATACGCAGTATTTT. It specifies CASSMARLSTDTQYF.

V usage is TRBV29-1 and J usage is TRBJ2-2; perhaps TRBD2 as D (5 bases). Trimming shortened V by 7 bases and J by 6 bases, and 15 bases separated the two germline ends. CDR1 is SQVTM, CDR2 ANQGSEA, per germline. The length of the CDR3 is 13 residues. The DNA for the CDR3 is TGCAGCGGATGGAACCGGGGTCCCGGGGAGCTGTTTTTT. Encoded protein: CSGWNRGPGELFF.

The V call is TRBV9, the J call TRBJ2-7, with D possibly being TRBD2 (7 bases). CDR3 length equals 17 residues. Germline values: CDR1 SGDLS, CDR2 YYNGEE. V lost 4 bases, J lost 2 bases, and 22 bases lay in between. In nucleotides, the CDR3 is TGTGCCAGCAGCCTCAGTGGGCCAGGGGAGGGGACCTACGAGCAGTACTTC. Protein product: CASSLSGPGEGTYEQYF.

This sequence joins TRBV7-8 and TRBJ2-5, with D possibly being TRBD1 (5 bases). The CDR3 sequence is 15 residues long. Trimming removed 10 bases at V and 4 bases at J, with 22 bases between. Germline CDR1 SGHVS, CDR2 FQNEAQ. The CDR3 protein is CATAAKGDYSETQYF. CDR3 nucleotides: TGTGCCACCGCGGCGAAAGGGGATTATTCAGAGACCCAGTACTTC.

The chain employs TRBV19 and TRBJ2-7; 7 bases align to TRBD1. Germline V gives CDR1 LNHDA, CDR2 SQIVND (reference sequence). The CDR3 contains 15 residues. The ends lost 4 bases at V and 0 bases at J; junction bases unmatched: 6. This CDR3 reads CASSSGTVSSYEQYF. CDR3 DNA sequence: TGTGCCAGTAGTAGTGGGACAGTCAGCTCCTACGAGCAGTACTTC.

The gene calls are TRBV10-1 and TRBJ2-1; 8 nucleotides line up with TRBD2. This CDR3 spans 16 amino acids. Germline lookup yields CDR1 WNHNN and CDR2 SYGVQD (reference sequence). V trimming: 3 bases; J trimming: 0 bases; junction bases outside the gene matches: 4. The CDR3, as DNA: TGCGCCAGCAGTGATACAGCGGGGGACTCCTACAATGAGCAGTTCTTC. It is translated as CASSDTAGDSYNEQFF.

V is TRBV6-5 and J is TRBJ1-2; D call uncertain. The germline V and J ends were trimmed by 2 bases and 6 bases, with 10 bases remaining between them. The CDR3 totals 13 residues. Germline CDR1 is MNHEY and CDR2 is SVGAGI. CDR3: CASSYVPDHGYTF. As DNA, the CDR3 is TGTGCCAGCAGTTACGTCCCAGACCATGGCTACACCTTC.

CDR3 nucleotides: TGTGCCAGCTCACCACTACCACCCAGGGGTGCGGGCAATCAGCCCCAGCATTTT. Encoded protein: CASSPLPPRGAGNQPQHF. The chain employs TRBV18 and TRBJ1-5; weak D call: TRBD1 (6 bases). The CDR3 covers 18 residues. The V end was cut by 1 base, the J end by 2 bases, with 18 bases between. Germline V gene lookup returns CDR1 KGHSH and CDR2 LQKENI.

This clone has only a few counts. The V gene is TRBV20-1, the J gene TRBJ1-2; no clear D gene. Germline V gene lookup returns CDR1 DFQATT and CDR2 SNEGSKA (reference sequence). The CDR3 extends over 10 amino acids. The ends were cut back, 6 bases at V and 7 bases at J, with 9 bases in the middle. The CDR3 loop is CSAELVGYTF. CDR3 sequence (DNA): TGCAGTGCCGAACTCGTTGGCTACACCTTC.

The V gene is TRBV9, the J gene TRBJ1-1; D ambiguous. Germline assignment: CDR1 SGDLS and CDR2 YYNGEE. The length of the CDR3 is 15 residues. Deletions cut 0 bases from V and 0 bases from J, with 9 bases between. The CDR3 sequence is CASSVEQVMNTEAFF. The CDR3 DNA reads TGTGCCAGCAGCGTAGAGCAGGTTATGAACACTGAAGCTTTCTTT.

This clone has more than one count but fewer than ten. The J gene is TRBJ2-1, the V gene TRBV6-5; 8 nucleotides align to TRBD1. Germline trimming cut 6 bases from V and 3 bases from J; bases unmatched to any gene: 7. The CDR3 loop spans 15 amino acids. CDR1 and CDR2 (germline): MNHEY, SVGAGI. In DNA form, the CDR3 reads TGTGCCAGCAGCCCCGGACAGGGACTCTACAATGAGCAGTTCTTC. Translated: CASSPGQGLYNEQFF.

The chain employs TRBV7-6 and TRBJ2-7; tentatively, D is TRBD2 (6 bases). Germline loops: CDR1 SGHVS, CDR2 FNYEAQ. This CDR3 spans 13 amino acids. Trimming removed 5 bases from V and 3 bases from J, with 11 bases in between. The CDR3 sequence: CASSPPTSYEQYF. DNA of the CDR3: TGTGCCAGCAGCCCCCCGACTAGCTACGAGCAGTACTTC. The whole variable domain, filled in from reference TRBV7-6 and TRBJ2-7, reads GAGVSQSPRYKVTKRGQDVALRCDPISGHVSLYWYRQALGQGPEFLTYFNYEAQQDKSGLPNDRFSAERPEGSISTLTIQRTEQRDSAMYRCASSPPTSYEQYFGPGTRLTVT.

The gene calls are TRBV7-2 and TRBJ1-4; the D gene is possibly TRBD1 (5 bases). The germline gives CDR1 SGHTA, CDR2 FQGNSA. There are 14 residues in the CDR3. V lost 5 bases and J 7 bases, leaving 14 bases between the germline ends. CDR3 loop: CASSPRGRGEKLFF. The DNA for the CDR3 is TGTGCCAGCAGCCCGCGGGGGAGAGGTGAAAAACTGTTTTTT.